This is a list of T cell receptor beta chains from one sample in a study of shared clonotypes between healthy human individuals. This table comes from immunoSEQ multiplex PCR, and its TCRdb copy is limited to in-frame clones, with some not included. The table includes some 2,000,000 clones, more than 90% detected once. What was sequenced was naive CD4+ T cells sorted from blood. All receptors derive from a man younger than 35 in good health. Both conserved end residues are part of each CDR3. The D gene is left open where the match is weak. Clone size appears in some rows only: once, few, many, or a class for an expanded clone.

v_call: TRBV5-1
d_call: .
j_call: TRBJ2-4
clone_size: .
cdr3_nt: TGCGCCAGCAGCCCCACCTCGGGGCTAGCCAAAAACATTCAGTACTTC
cdr3_aa: CASSPTSGLAKNIQYF

v_call: TRBV5-4
d_call: TRBD1
j_call: TRBJ2-5
clone_size: .
cdr3_nt: TGTGCCAGCAGCCAGGGGGCAGGGGGTAGGCCACGGGAGACCCAGTACTTC
cdr3_aa: CASSQGAGGRPRETQYF

v_call: TRBV5-5
d_call: TRBD1
j_call: TRBJ1-3
clone_size: .
cdr3_nt: TGTGCCAGCAGCCCGGGACAGGGGTATGGAAACACCATATATTTT
cdr3_aa: CASSPGQGYGNTIYF

v_call: TRBV5-1
d_call: .
j_call: TRBJ2-2
clone_size: .
cdr3_nt: TGCGCCAGCAGCTTGGCCACGGTCACCGGGGAGCTGTTTTTT
cdr3_aa: CASSLATVTGELFF

v_call: TRBV7-2
d_call: .
j_call: TRBJ2-7
clone_size: .
cdr3_nt: TGTGCCAGCAGCCCCTCTTCCCTCCCCTACGAGCAGTACTTC
cdr3_aa: CASSPSSLPYEQYF

v_call: TRBV28
d_call: TRBD2
j_call: TRBJ2-7
clone_size: .
cdr3_nt: TGTGCCAGCAGTACTAGCGGGGGGACCTCCTACGAGCAGTACTTC
cdr3_aa: CASSTSGGTSYEQYF

v_call: TRBV11-2
d_call: .
j_call: TRBJ2-3
clone_size: once
cdr3_nt: TGTGCCAGCAGCTTAGATTACGGAACCACAGATACGCAGTATTTT
cdr3_aa: CASSLDYGTTDTQYF

v_call: TRBV6-6
d_call: TRBD2
j_call: TRBJ2-7
clone_size: .
cdr3_nt: TGTGCCAGCAGTTACCCCGGGGGGGGCGAGGTCGAGCAGTACTTC
cdr3_aa: CASSYPGGGEVEQYF

v_call: TRBV28
d_call: .
j_call: TRBJ2-2
clone_size: .
cdr3_nt: TGTGCCAGCAGTCCGGGCCATGGGGGGAACACCGGGGAGCTGTTTTTT
cdr3_aa: CASSPGHGGNTGELFF

v_call: TRBV5-4
d_call: .
j_call: TRBJ1-4
clone_size: .
cdr3_nt: TGTGCCAGCAGCTTGGCTGCAACTAATGAAAAACTGTTTTTT
cdr3_aa: CASSLAATNEKLFF

v_call: TRBV11-1
d_call: .
j_call: TRBJ1-2
clone_size: few
cdr3_nt: TGTGCCAGCAGCTTGGATGCCGGGTATGGCTACACCTTC
cdr3_aa: CASSLDAGYGYTF

v_call: TRBV7-2
d_call: .
j_call: TRBJ2-2
clone_size: .
cdr3_nt: TGTGCCAGCAGCTTAGCGGGAGGCCCAAACACCGGGGAGCTGTTTTTT
cdr3_aa: CASSLAGGPNTGELFF

v_call: TRBV6-1
d_call: TRBD2
j_call: TRBJ2-1
clone_size: .
cdr3_nt: TGTGCCAGCAGTGGGGCGGGGGGCCTCTACAATGAGCAGTTCTTC
cdr3_aa: CASSGAGGLYNEQFF

v_call: TRBV5-1
d_call: TRBD2
j_call: TRBJ2-2
clone_size: once
cdr3_nt: TGCGCCAGCAGTACCGGACTAGCGGGTCCGGGGGAGCTGTTTTTT
cdr3_aa: CASSTGLAGPGELFF

v_call: TRBV2
d_call: .
j_call: TRBJ1-1
clone_size: .
cdr3_nt: TGTGCCGGTACAGGGTCGGGCAGTATGAACACTGAAGCTTTCTTT
cdr3_aa: CAGTGSGSMNTEAFF

v_call: TRBV7-9
d_call: .
j_call: TRBJ1-2
clone_size: .
cdr3_nt: TGTGCCAGCGCGGCGGCCCACTATGGCTACACCTTC
cdr3_aa: CASAAAHYGYTF

v_call: TRBV15
d_call: TRBD1
j_call: TRBJ1-5
clone_size: .
cdr3_nt: TGTGCCACCAGCAGAGGGACAGGGGAACAGCCCCAGCATTTT
cdr3_aa: CATSRGTGEQPQHF

v_call: TRBV14
d_call: .
j_call: TRBJ2-1
clone_size: .
cdr3_nt: TGTGCCAGCAGCCAAGTCAATGAGCAGTTCTTC
cdr3_aa: CASSQVNEQFF

v_call: TRBV19
d_call: TRBD2
j_call: TRBJ2-1
clone_size: .
cdr3_nt: TGTGCCAGTAGTACCGGACTAGCGGGAGCTAAGGATGAGCAGTTCTTC
cdr3_aa: CASSTGLAGAKDEQFF

v_call: TRBV10-2
d_call: TRBD2
j_call: TRBJ2-3
clone_size: .
cdr3_nt: TGCGCCAGCTTCCGACTAGCGGGAGGCATTGATACGCAGTATTTT
cdr3_aa: CASFRLAGGIDTQYF

v_call: TRBV6-5
d_call: TRBD2
j_call: TRBJ2-7
clone_size: .
cdr3_nt: TGTGCCAGCAGTTCCCCCAAGGGGAGGGTCTACGAGCAGTACTTC
cdr3_aa: CASSSPKGRVYEQYF

v_call: TRBV5-5
d_call: .
j_call: TRBJ1-5
clone_size: .
cdr3_nt: TGTGCCAGCAGCTTGTCGGGGAACGGCAATCAGCCCCAGCATTTT
cdr3_aa: CASSLSGNGNQPQHF

v_call: TRBV7-2
d_call: .
j_call: TRBJ2-7
clone_size: .
cdr3_nt: TGTGCCAGCAGCTTCGGGGCCGAGCAGTACTTC
cdr3_aa: CASSFGAEQYF

v_call: TRBV5-1
d_call: TRBD1
j_call: TRBJ1-5
clone_size: .
cdr3_nt: TGCGCCAGCAGCTTGGGGCTCCAGGGGGCGGGGAATCAGCCCCAGCATTTT
cdr3_aa: CASSLGLQGAGNQPQHF